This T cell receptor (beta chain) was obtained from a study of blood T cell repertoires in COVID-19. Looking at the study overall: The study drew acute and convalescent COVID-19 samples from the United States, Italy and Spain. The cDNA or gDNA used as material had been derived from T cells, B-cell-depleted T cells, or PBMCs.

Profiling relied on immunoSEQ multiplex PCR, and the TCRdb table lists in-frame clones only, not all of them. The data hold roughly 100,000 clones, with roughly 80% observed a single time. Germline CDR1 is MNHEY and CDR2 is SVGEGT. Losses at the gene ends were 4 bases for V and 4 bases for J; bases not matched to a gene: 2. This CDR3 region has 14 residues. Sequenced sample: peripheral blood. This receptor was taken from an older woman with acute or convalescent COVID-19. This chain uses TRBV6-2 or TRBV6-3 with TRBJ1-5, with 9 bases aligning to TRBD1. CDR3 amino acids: CASSSGQGNQPQHF. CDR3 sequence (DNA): TGTGCCAGCAGTTCAGGACAGGGGAATCAGCCCCAGCATTTT.